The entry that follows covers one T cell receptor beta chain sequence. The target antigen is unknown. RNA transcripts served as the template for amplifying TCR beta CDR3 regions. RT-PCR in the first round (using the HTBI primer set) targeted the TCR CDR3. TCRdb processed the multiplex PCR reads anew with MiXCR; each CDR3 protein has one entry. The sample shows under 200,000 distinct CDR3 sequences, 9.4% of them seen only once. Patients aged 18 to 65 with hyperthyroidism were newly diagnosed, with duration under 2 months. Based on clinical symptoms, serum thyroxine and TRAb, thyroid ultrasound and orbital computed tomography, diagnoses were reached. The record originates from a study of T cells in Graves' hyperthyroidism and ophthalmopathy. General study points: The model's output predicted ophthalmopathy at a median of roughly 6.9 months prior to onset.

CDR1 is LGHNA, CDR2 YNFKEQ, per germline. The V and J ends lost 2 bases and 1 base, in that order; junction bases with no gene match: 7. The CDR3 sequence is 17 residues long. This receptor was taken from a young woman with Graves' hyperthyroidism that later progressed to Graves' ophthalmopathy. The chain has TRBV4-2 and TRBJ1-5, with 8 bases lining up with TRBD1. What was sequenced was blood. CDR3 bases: TGTGCCAGCAGCCAAACTGACAGGGGTTTGAGCAATCAGCCCCAGCATTTT. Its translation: CASSQTDRGLSNQPQHF.